One sample yielded the 21 T cell receptor beta chains listed below, sequenced in a study of vaccination effects on CD4 cells after COVID-19. These receptors' targets are unknown. Sequenced by immunoSEQ multiplex PCR; TCRdb stores in-frame clones only, minus some. Seen here are 40,000 to 50,000 clones, approximately 77% observed once, and the top ten hold over 25%. Sequencing was preceded by expansion of antigen-specific CD4+ T cells with viral peptide pools in the ViraFEST assay. Cells that had been cultured for less than 13 days were the source of isolated CD4+ T cells. This person's SARS-CoV-2 infection, confirmed by PCR, occurred between March and December 2020. The starting material was CD4+ T cells from PBMCs cultured with a peptide pool, obtained before COVID-19 vaccination. Receptor source: a human donor who had a prior SARS-CoV-2 infection.

This clone was recorded a few times. The chain joins TRBV27 to TRBJ2-3; no reliable D call. CDR1 is MNHEY and CDR2 is SMNVEV in the germline V gene (reference sequence). Trimming stripped 3 bases from V and 4 bases from J, with 8 bases between. The CDR3 runs to 13 residues. The CDR3 DNA is TGTGCCAGCAGTTTGGGCCCGGCAGATACGCAGTATTTT. Amino acids: CASSLGPADTQYF.

This clone was counted only a few times. This sequence joins TRBV4-1 and TRBJ1-5; tentative D call: TRBD1 (5 bases). Looked up from germline, CDR1 is MGHRA and CDR2 is YSYEKL. Between the trimmed V and J ends, which lost 3 bases and 2 bases, there was a span of 11 bases. The CDR3 is made up of 15 amino acids. CDR3 protein: CASSQRGFGNQPQHF. The CDR3 region has the DNA TGCGCCAGCAGCCAGAGGGGATTTGGCAATCAGCCCCAGCATTTT.

This clone has only one observation. The chain is built from TRBV6-5 and TRBJ1-2; 9 bases align to TRBD1. With 5 bases clipped from V and 3 bases from J, the junction kept 4 bases outside the gene matches. CDR1 and CDR2 from the germline V gene are MNHEY and SVGAGI. The CDR3 consists of 14 residues. CDR3 sequence reads: CASSKGQGDYGYTF. The DNA for the CDR3 is TGTGCCAGCAGTAAGGGACAGGGAGACTATGGCTACACCTTC.

The chain is built from TRBV11-2 and TRBJ2-5, with TRBD2 matching over 12 bases. This CDR3 is built from 17 residues. J was trimmed by 6 bases and V by 5 bases; bases with no gene match: 13. Looked up from germline, CDR1 is SGHAT and CDR2 is FQNNGV. The CDR3 is CASSPPGLAGGFQTQYF. In nucleotides, the CDR3 is TGTGCCAGCAGCCCTCCAGGGCTAGCGGGAGGGTTTCAGACCCAGTACTTC.

The rearrangement links TRBV6-2 or TRBV6-3 to TRBJ1-5; TRBD1 agrees at 7 bases. Looked up from germline, CDR1 is MNHEY and CDR2 is SVGEGT. The CDR3 sequence is 16 residues long. V lost 6 bases, J lost 6 bases, and 14 bases stayed unmatched. CDR3 sequence: CASSPLSEGASQPQHF. CDR3 coding DNA: TGTGCCAGCAGCCCTTTGTCAGAGGGGGCAAGTCAGCCCCAGCATTTT.

This clone was recorded once. The V gene is TRBV30, the J gene TRBJ2-1; D unresolved. Germline V lookup: CDR1 GTSNPN, CDR2 SVGIG (reference sequence). Trimming took 3 bases from V and 4 from J, leaving 13 bases between them. This CDR3 is built from 14 residues. CDR3 sequence: CAWSIIAGYNEQFF. DNA for the CDR3: TGTGCCTGGAGCATCATCGCCGGGTACAATGAGCAGTTCTTC. Full variable domain (rest looked up from reference TRBV30 and TRBJ2-1): SQTIHQWPATLVQPVGSPLSLECTVEGTSNPNLYWYRQAAGRGLQLLFYSVGIGQISSEVPQNLSASRPQDRQFILSSKKLLLSDSGFYLCAWSIIAGYNEQFFGPGTRLTVL.

This chain links TRBV19 with TRBJ2-2; the D gene is possibly TRBD2 (6 bases). The CDR3 is 14 amino acids. Germline V gives CDR1 LNHDA, CDR2 SQIVND (reference sequence). The V gene lost 4 bases and the J gene lost 4 bases, with 10 bases spanning the gap. CDR3 in amino acids: CASSKEGRTGELFF. In nucleotides, the CDR3 is TGTGCCAGTAGTAAGGAGGGCCGCACCGGGGAGCTGTTTTTT.

This chain joins TRBV4-1 and TRBJ2-3; D remains ambiguous. The length of the CDR3 is 14 residues. Germline V lookup: CDR1 MGHRA, CDR2 YSYEKL. V was clipped by 1 base and J by 2 bases, with 7 bases between them. The CDR3 region has the DNA TGCGCCAGCAGCCAAGTGGGCTCCACAGATACGCAGTATTTT. Amino acids: CASSQVGSTDTQYF.

This clone was picked up one time. The chain recombines TRBV19 with TRBJ2-3; D remains ambiguous. The CDR3 totals 13 residues. The germline V and J ends were trimmed by 7 bases and 4 bases, with 12 bases remaining between them. Germline V lookup: CDR1 LNHDA, CDR2 SQIVND (reference sequence). CDR3 region: CASMAAAADTQYF. For the CDR3, the DNA is TGTGCCAGTATGGCCGCGGCGGCAGATACGCAGTATTTT.

This clone was seen a few times. The chain is built from TRBV19 and TRBJ1-5, with 12 bases lining up with TRBD1. CDR1 and CDR2 (germline): LNHDA, SQIVND (reference sequence). This CDR3 has 16 residues. V lost 5 bases and J lost 6; bases outside the gene matches: 8. CDR3 residues: CASSPGDRGQGQPQHF. The CDR3 DNA reads as TGTGCCAGTAGTCCCGGGGACAGGGGGCAGGGTCAGCCCCAGCATTTT. The entire variable domain, with the rest obtained from reference TRBV19 and TRBJ1-5, is as follows: DGGITQSPKYLFRKEGQNVTLSCEQNLNHDAMYWYRQDPGQGLRLIYYSQIVNDFQKGDIAEGYSVSREKKESFPLTVTSAQKNPTAFYLCASSPGDRGQGQPQHFGDGTRLSIL.

The chain couples TRBV5-4 to TRBJ2-1; D not certain. The CDR3 extends over 14 amino acids. CDR1 and CDR2 from the germline V gene are SGHNT and YYREEE (reference sequence). V lost 4 bases, J lost 0 bases, and 8 bases lay in between. The CDR3 region has the DNA TGTGCCAGCAGCCCCCGAAGCTCCTACAATGAGCAGTTCTTC. As protein: CASSPRSSYNEQFF.

This clone came up a few times. The chain carries TRBV18 and TRBJ1-1, with 7 bases fitting TRBD1. The germline CDR1 and CDR2 sequences are KGHSH and LQKENI. V lost 4 bases, J lost 1 base, and 12 bases stayed unmatched. There are 17 residues in the CDR3. CDR3 DNA: TGTGCCAGCTCACTCCGACAGGGACTGACATCGAACACTGAAGCTTTCTTT. It encodes CASSLRQGLTSNTEAFF.

V gene TRBV15 combines with J gene TRBJ2-3; no definite D call. The CDR3 totals 15 residues. Germline V gene data show CDR1 as LNHNV and CDR2 as YYDKDF (reference sequence). With 0 bases removed from V and 3 bases from J, the gap between germline ends came to 10 bases. The CDR3 bases are TGTGCCACCAGCAGAGATTATTATCAGACAGATACGCAGTATTTT. Protein product: CATSRDYYQTDTQYF.

The J gene is TRBJ1-5, the V gene TRBV6-1; unclear D gene. The CDR3 runs to 15 residues. CDR1 MNHNS and CDR2 SASEGT come from the germline V gene. V was clipped by 1 base and J by 3 bases, with 10 bases between them. DNA for the CDR3: TGTGCCAGCAGTGAAGGGGTTAGCTTCAATCAGCCCCAGCATTTT. Amino acids: CASSEGVSFNQPQHF.

The chain employs TRBV5-4 and TRBJ2-3; 7 bases fit TRBD2. The CDR3 runs to 14 residues. Unmatched junction bases numbered 6, after V lost 4 bases and J lost 4 bases. Germline V gene sequence: CDR1 SGHNT, CDR2 YYREEE (reference sequence). Here the CDR3 DNA reads TGTGCCAGCAGCCCACGACTAGCAGCAGATACGCAGTATTTT. Its protein is CASSPRLAADTQYF.

This clone was counted once. V is TRBV9 and J is TRBJ2-3; D is unresolved. Germline CDR1 SGDLS, CDR2 YYNGEE. The CDR3 consists of 14 residues. The V and J ends lost 0 bases and 2 bases respectively, with 7 bases between them. The CDR3 reads CASSVGAPTDTQYF. In DNA, the CDR3 is TGTGCCAGCAGCGTAGGGGCTCCCACAGATACGCAGTATTTT.

This chain uses TRBV11-1 with TRBJ2-3, with 9 bases that match TRBD2. CDR1 and CDR2 (germline): SGHAT, FQDESV (reference sequence). The CDR3 totals 15 residues. V gave up 5 bases and J gave up 4 bases; unmatched junction bases: 7. The CDR3 here is CASSPGLAGSDTQYF. The CDR3 region has the DNA TGTGCCAGCAGCCCGGGGCTAGCGGGATCAGATACGCAGTATTTT.

The J gene is TRBJ2-6, the V gene TRBV5-1; 7 positions match TRBD1. CDR3 length: 17 residues. The V gene end was trimmed by 0 bases and the J gene end by 2 bases; junction bases not matched to a gene: 5. Germline CDR1 is SGHRS and CDR2 is YFSETQ. The CDR3 DNA follows: TGCGCCAGCAGCTTGGCCGGACAGGTAGCTGGGGCCAACGTCCTGACTTTC. This sequence encodes CASSLAGQVAGANVLTF.

The chain recombines TRBV3-1 (or the pseudogene TRBV3-2) with TRBJ1-3; TRBD1 aligns across 7 bases. V was pared by 1 base and J by 4 bases, with 13 bases of the junction left unmatched. The CDR3 contains 18 residues. Germline CDR1 and CDR2: LGHDT and YNNKEL (reference sequence). CDR3 sequence reads: CASSQGRGGGELGNTIYF. CDR3 nucleotide sequence: TGTGCCAGCAGCCAAGGCCGAGGAGGGGGCGAATTAGGAAACACCATATATTTT.

This clone came up once. The V and J genes are TRBV19 and TRBJ1-5; 10 nucleotides match TRBD1. The ends lost 1 base at V and 4 bases at J; junction bases unmatched: 4. The CDR3 consists of 16 residues. Per the germline V gene, CDR1 is LNHDA and CDR2 is SQIVND (reference sequence). CDR3: CASSIVGTGVNQPQHF. CDR3 DNA: TGTGCCAGTAGTATAGTGGGGACAGGGGTGAATCAGCCCCAGCATTTT. The entire variable domain, with the rest obtained from reference TRBV19 and TRBJ1-5, is as follows: DGGITQSPKYLFRKEGQNVTLSCEQNLNHDAMYWYRQDPGQGLRLIYYSQIVNDFQKGDIAEGYSVSREKKESFPLTVTSAQKNPTAFYLCASSIVGTGVNQPQHFGDGTRLSIL.

The chain uses TRBV30 and TRBJ1-2, with 8 bases matching TRBD1. CDR3 length: 14 amino acids. Germline V lookup: CDR1 GTSNPN, CDR2 SVGIG (reference sequence). V gave up 5 bases and J gave up 4 bases; unmatched junction bases: 9. The CDR3 DNA reads TGTGCCTGGTTACAGACAGGGGAGGTCTATGGCTACACCTTC. It is translated as CAWLQTGEVYGYTF.